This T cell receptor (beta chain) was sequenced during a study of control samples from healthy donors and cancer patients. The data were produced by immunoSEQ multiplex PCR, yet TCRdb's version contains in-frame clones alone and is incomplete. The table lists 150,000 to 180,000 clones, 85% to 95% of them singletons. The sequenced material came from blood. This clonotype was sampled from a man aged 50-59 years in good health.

The CDR3 sequence: CASSPSSAKNIQYF. The CDR3, as DNA: TGTGCCAGCAGCCCATCCTCAGCCAAAAACATTCAGTACTTC. V usage is TRBV3-1 (or the pseudogene TRBV3-2) and J usage is TRBJ2-4, with unresolved D. The V end lost 4 bases, the J end lost 0 bases, and 7 bases lay between the germline ends. Germline CDR1 is LGHDT and CDR2 is YNNKEL (reference sequence). This CDR3 comprises 14 residues.